The next 8 T cell receptor beta chains were all read from a single sample in a study of cytomegalovirus exposure and HLA in healthy donors (dated 2017 in TCRdb). The method was the immunoSEQ multiplex PCR assay. The multiplex PCR relied on a mix of 60 forward primers for TCR Vbeta segments and 13 reverse primers for TCR Jbeta segments. The table was pulled from immuneACCESS by TCRdb, which kept in-frame rearrangements only. Such tables lose some clones; where checked, under half of the loss comes from unresolved V genes, and the rest has no known cause. This sample's table contains roughly 200,000 clones. Jointly, the top ten make up approximately 6.9% of the sample. Sequences were obtained from PBMCs. The receptors shown here come from a man aged 30-40 years in good health and CMV-seronegative.

The chain recombines TRBV19 with TRBJ1-1, with unresolved D. This CDR3 is 12 amino acids long. Trimming took 5 bases from V and 8 from J, leaving 12 bases between them. Germline loops: CDR1 LNHDA, CDR2 SQIVND (reference sequence). The CDR3 sequence: CASSPRTGEAFF. DNA of the CDR3: TGTGCCAGTAGTCCCAGGACTGGAGAAGCTTTCTTT.

The rearrangement uses TRBV18 and TRBJ2-1, with 7 bases that match TRBD1. The germline V gene has CDR1 KGHSH and CDR2 LQKENI. The CDR3 consists of 13 residues. V lost 8 bases, J lost 4 bases, and 5 bases stayed unmatched. The CDR3, as DNA: TGTGCCAGCGGGACAGAGATTTACAATGAGCAGTTCTTC. The encoded protein is CASGTEIYNEQFF.

The chain employs TRBV14 and TRBJ2-7, with TRBD1 matching over 7 bases. This CDR3 comprises 17 residues. Trimming took 0 bases from V and 1 from J; bases not matched to a gene: 9. The germline V gene has CDR1 SGHDN and CDR2 FVKESK. The CDR3 reads CASSQDISRQGSYEQYF. CDR3 in DNA: TGTGCCAGCAGCCAAGATATTTCGAGACAGGGTTCCTACGAGCAGTACTTC.

The chain links TRBV6-5 to TRBJ2-7; D possibly corresponds to TRBD1 (6 bases). The germline V gene has CDR1 MNHEY and CDR2 SVGAGI. The CDR3 is 16 residues long. Trimming took 0 bases from V and 2 from J, leaving 14 bases between them. The CDR3 loop is CASSYSSGGATYEQYF. The CDR3 coding sequence is TGTGCCAGCAGTTACTCGAGTGGGGGCGCCACCTACGAGCAGTACTTC.

This chain connects TRBV10-1 to TRBJ2-5, with D possibly TRBD2 on 6 matching bases. The J call is in doubt because the DNA end fits TRBJ2-7 better. This CDR3 region has 12 residues. Germline V lookup: CDR1 WNHNN, CDR2 SYGVQD (reference sequence). This CDR3 is CASSGGEYEQYF. The CDR3 DNA is TGCGCCAGCAGTGGGGGGGAATACGAGCAGTACTTC.

This chain uses TRBV5-1 with TRBJ2-1, with TRBD2 matching 7 bases. Trimming cost V 1 base and J 6 bases; bases outside gene matches: 4. The CDR3 runs 14 residues. The V gene's germline CDR1 is SGHRS and CDR2 YFSETQ. The CDR3 DNA sequence: TGCGCCAGCAGCTTGCGGCTAGCGGTCAATGAGCAGTTCTTC. It codes for CASSLRLAVNEQFF.

The chain employs TRBV7-2 and TRBJ1-2, with TRBD1 matching 9 bases. After removal of 5 bases from V and 2 bases from J, the junction contained 9 bases not matched to a gene. The CDR3 length is 16 residues. In germline, CDR1 is SGHTA, CDR2 FQGNSA. The CDR3 nucleotides are TGTGCCAGCAGCCGCCAACAGGGGGCGTTCAACTATGGCTACACCTTC. Its translation: CASSRQQGAFNYGYTF.

This chain connects TRBV25-1 to TRBJ2-2, with 10 bases that match TRBD1. This CDR3 is 14 amino acids long. J gave up 8 bases and V 4 bases, and 4 bases lay outside the gene matches. From germline, CDR1 is MGHDK and CDR2 SYGVNS. CDR3 DNA: TGTGCCAGCAGTGGACAGGGGGCTGTTGGGGAGCTGTTTTTT. Its protein product is CASSGQGAVGELFF.